The TCR beta chain described here comes from a study of cytomegalovirus exposure and HLA in healthy donors (TCRdb year 2017). Study-wide context: According to an earlier analysis of a few hundred of the donors, about 180 million T cells yielded 90 million to 140 million unique TCR beta sequences and roughly 280 Gb of sequence data. Approximately 330 gigabases of sequencing data and 75 million to 85 million unique TCR sequences made up an early release that covered about 640 HLA-typed donors. Of the roughly 400 genotyped donors, 65% to 90% fell in the genetic ancestry cluster associated with self-reported Caucasian donors. The aim of the study was to test whether cataloging public T cell receptors could identify signatures of past pathogen exposure. The study used immunosequencing to profile the T cell repertoires of approximately 690 subjects and linked those repertoires to cytomegalovirus serostatus. A separate validation cohort of over 95 different subjects was used in addition to the 666-subject first cohort. High-throughput TCR immunosequencing, statistical association of individual TCRs with disease status, and machine learning were combined to predict cytomegalovirus infection status. In a later analysis, previously published TCR beta repertoires from hundreds of donors were re-analyzed and high-resolution HLA genotyping was added so that TCR occurrence patterns could be studied. Rather than drawing on any new phenotypic data, the later analysis identified candidate immune exposures from TCR beta sequences and the way those sequences occurred across donors. To decide whether each TCR beta V gene segment behaved as functional or pseudogenic, an earlier analysis of 587 of the donors relied on high-throughput TCR beta sequencing. Donor age, sex, ethnicity and CMV serostatus were collected together with the repertoire data. A later genetic analysis used genome-wide SNP genotypes for 398 of the 666 donors, treating that subset as a discovery cohort. All discovery cohort repertoires had been generated on a single sequencing platform. Both class I and class II loci were covered by HLA typing, at four-digit resolution. The number of typed donors differed by locus: about 620-640 for A, B, C, DRB1 and DQB1; some 500 for DQA1; 606 for DPA1; and about 450 for DPB1. About five DR-DQ haplotypes were treated as single units for association and clustering because of strong linkage in the cohort. Among about 410 genotyped donors of the cohort, an average of about 220,000 unique TCR beta nucleotide sequences was sequenced per donor, of which 15% to 20% were non-productive.

The cohort consisted of approximately 690 healthy bone marrow donors. At the time of sampling, all cohort members were nominally healthy, though unrecorded immune exposures were likely present. The donor tested CMV seropositive and was one of the 289 seropositive cohort members. A peripheral blood sample was provided by each donor, and peripheral blood mononuclear cells were used for TCR beta sequencing. The Qiagen DNeasy Blood Extraction Kit was used to extract genomic DNA from the blood cell samples. Summary of the overall study and its limitations: Because counts were too low, more than 15 rarely observed V segments, including chromosome 9 orphons, were excluded from the earlier analysis of some 590 of the donors. In a later analysis, HLA-associated TCR beta chains were found to be more clonally expanded and to have lower generation probabilities than equally common non-associated chains. Strong co-occurrence of HLA alleles, especially DR and DQ, made assigning TCR associations to individual alleles difficult. According to a later analysis, most CMV-associated TCR beta chains appeared to be HLA-restricted, and the HLA associations seemed to be driven largely by CMV exposure. In a later analysis, the rate of TCR association differed among HLA loci, with DRB1 alleles having the most associated TCRs and HLA-C alleles having the fewest. In a later genetic analysis, fewer N-insertions in productive TCRs were reported among donors in an Asian-associated ancestry cluster than the approximately 670-donor mean. The sequencing pipeline was judged likely to have produced a cluster of highly shared sequence variants as a technical artifact. Because HLA typing was missing for some donors at each locus, association tests included only the typed subset. In this cohort, only TCR beta chains were sequenced, and detectable features were limited by the absence of alpha or paired-chain data. A further reported finding was that TCR beta sequences accurately predicted the HLA-A and HLA-B alleles for most subjects in the first cohort. Immune exposure information for the cohort was limited to CMV serostatus. According to a later analysis, parvovirus B19, influenza, CMV and Epstein-Barr virus appeared linked to several top co-occurrence clusters. In the study, roughly 160 TCR beta chains were listed as associated with cytomegalovirus. Across donors, most TCR sequences were observed very rarely, whereas some public TCRs were present in many individuals. Some IMGT-functional V segments, including TRBV6-2 and TRBV6-3, could not be distinguished by the 87-base-pair reads and were therefore excluded. Specific HLA alleles were associated with roughly 16,000 TCR beta sequences at a false discovery rate of 0.05 in a later analysis. Linkage disequilibrium might explain the correlated functional status among segregating V segments, but an unknown experimental factor could not be excluded. In both the original and validation cohorts, the classifier was reported to diagnose cytomegalovirus status with high specificity and sensitivity. A later genetic analysis associated a missense DCLRE1C variant with V-gene and J-gene trimming of TCR beta chains, and an independent cohort replicated the association. In an earlier analysis of approximately 590 of the donors, most TCR beta V segments appeared in productive rearrangements about 87% or about 30% of the time, broadly matching IMGT annotations. In vitro tests confirmed that three of the cytomegalovirus-associated TCR beta chains recognize cytomegalovirus antigens. Roughly uniform sequencing depth across donors was assumed in presence/absence analyses, although this assumption may not hold. According to the authors, the approach could potentially be generalized to other disease states and immunological phenotypes.

As to this clone: No antigen is known for it. There are no base qualities to consult, and no much larger clone falls within one base.

V was cut back by 2 bases and J by 3 bases, leaving a gap of 10 bases between them. Based on the germline V gene, the CDR1 and CDR2 sequences are SGHTA and FQGNSA. The CDR3, cysteine through phenylalanine, is 14 amino acids long. The DNA shown is the 42-base CDR3, in frame from base 1. Library preparation employed the immunoSEQ multiplex PCR assay. For the multiplex PCR, a mixture combining 60 forward primers for TCR Vbeta segments and 13 reverse primers for TCR Jbeta segments was used. A multiplex PCR assay on genomic DNA amplified the CDR3 region of rearranged TCR beta genes. Amplified TCR beta libraries were sequenced as 87-base-pair reads on the Illumina HiSeq System. Turning to the authors' computational methods: A later analysis counted tens of millions of unique TCR beta chains across the 690 or so repertoires, and 9 million to 14 million of these chains were shared by at least two donors. A nearest-neighbor algorithm error-corrected the raw reads and collapsed the reads into unique sequences, merging closely related sequences to remove PCR and sequencing errors. V, D and J gene segments were assigned by aligning CDR3 sequences to IMGT reference sequences. For a sequence to be retained, a match of at least six nucleotides was required to both a V gene segment and a J gene segment. A rearrangement was called productive if the CDR3 had no stop codons and remained in frame with V and J, and every other rearrangement was called non-productive. Following IMGT convention, CDR3 was defined as the stretch from the second conserved V-encoded cysteine up to the conserved J-encoded phenylalanine. Sequences without an unambiguous match to a single V gene segment were excluded from the earlier analysis of about 640 of the donors. In an earlier analysis of approximately 560 of the donors, a V segment was called functional when productive rearrangements were above 56.7%, and segregating when the standard deviation between donors exceeded 5%. A statistical classification framework was built for diagnosing cytomegalovirus status from the catalog of TCR beta chain sequences. V and J gene assignment, in a later analysis, came from comparing TCR nucleotide sequences with IMGT/GENE-DB human TR gene sequences. The TCRdist pipeline was used in a later analysis to assign CDR3 sequences and most-parsimonious VDJ recombination scenarios. A later analysis defined each TCR beta chain by its CDR3 amino acid sequence plus V-gene family, and excluded reads lacking a unique V-gene family. In a later analysis, around 650 highly shared, low-generation-probability nucleotide sequences were removed to address suspected cross-contamination and a sequencing artifact. In a later analysis, a clonal expansion index for each public chain was calculated from normalized within-repertoire ranks of inferred template counts. In a later analysis, generation probabilities were computed using a VDJ recombination model fitted to out-of-frame rearrangements, and the results were checked against IGoR. In a later analysis, hypergeometric tests were used to score TCR-TCR, TCR-HLA and TCR-CMV co-occurrence, with a repertoire-size bias correction applied to TCR pairs. False discovery rates were estimated in a later analysis by permuting HLA or CMV assignments 20 times. In a later analysis, co-occurring TCRs were grouped using DBSCAN, with TCRdist sequence similarity added in when clustering inside HLA-allele-positive subsets. Repertoires with fewer than 30,000 or more than 120,000 public chains were left out of co-occurrence clustering, as were four to six repertoires with anomalous nucleotide sharing. Sourced from immuneACCESS, this table was stored by TCRdb with only in-frame sequences that have V and J called. A share of the clones is absent; for the studies checked, an unresolved V gene accounts for under half, and the remainder has no known explanation. That table furnishes V, J and clone size, whereas the DNA furnished D and trimming. This sample gives around 70,000 clones in total; more than 75% of them show up just once. The ten largest clones capture around an eighth of the sample.

The clonotype originates from a male donor in good health and CMV-seropositive. Sequenced: PBMCs. This sequence uses TRBV7-2 and TRBJ1-1, and TRBD1 may be the D gene, going by 5 matching bases. CDR3 sequence: CASSLSGVYTEAFF. In nucleotide form, the sequence is TGTGCCAGCAGCTTATCGGGGGTTTACACTGAAGCTTTCTTT.